The T cell receptor (beta chain) described here comes from a study of OX40 agonist ivuxolimab in advanced cancers. Study overall: With ivuxolimab, an agonistic anti-OX40 (CD134) antibody, patients were treated. A partial response was reached by three patients: one with hepatocellular carcinoma and two with cutaneous melanoma. Having had anti-PD-1, anti-PD-L1 or anti-CTLA-4 therapy before was allowed, and roughly 39% had some.

Study-level findings and limits: Relative to CD4+ cells, CD8+ T cells on average had more expanded clones.

About this clone itself: Its antigen is unidentified.

This CDR3 has 14 amino acids. J gave up 4 bases and V 4 bases, and 3 bases lay outside the gene matches. The germline V gene has CDR1 KGHSH and CDR2 LQKENI. Clones were read by immunoSEQ multiplex PCR, and TCRdb kept only the in-frame ones, dropping some. The profile shows about 55,000 clones, 60% to 80% of them singletons. This chain connects TRBV18 to TRBJ2-7; 11 bases agree with TRBD1. The sample in question was CD4+ or CD8+ T cells sorted from blood, obtained in a trial of the OX40 agonist ivuxolimab. This clonotype was sampled from an adult with an advanced solid tumor such as melanoma, head and neck, liver or kidney cancer. The CDR3 DNA sequence: TGTGCCAGCTCACGGGGACAGGGGGGGTACGAGCAGTACTTC. Protein: CASSRGQGGYEQYF. Together with reference TRBV18 and TRBJ2-7, the CDR3 gives the full variable domain: NAGVMQNPRHLVRRRGQEARLRCSPMKGHSHVYWYRQLPEEGLKFMVYLQKENIIDESGMPKERFSAEFPKEGPSILRIQQVVRGDSAAYFCASSRGQGGYEQYFGPGTRLTVT.